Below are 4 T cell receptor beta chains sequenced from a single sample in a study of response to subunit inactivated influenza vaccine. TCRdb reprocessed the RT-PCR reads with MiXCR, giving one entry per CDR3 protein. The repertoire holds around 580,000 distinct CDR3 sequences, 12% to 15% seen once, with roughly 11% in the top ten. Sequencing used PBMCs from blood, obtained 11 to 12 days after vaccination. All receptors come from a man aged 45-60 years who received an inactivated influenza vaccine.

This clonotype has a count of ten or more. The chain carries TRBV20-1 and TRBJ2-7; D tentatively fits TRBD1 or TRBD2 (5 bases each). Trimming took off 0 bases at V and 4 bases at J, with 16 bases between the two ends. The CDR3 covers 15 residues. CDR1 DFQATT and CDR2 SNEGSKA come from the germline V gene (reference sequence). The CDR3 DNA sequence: TGCAGTGCTAGAGAGCCACCGGGGCCGATTTACGAGCAGTACTTC. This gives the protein CSAREPPGPIYEQYF.

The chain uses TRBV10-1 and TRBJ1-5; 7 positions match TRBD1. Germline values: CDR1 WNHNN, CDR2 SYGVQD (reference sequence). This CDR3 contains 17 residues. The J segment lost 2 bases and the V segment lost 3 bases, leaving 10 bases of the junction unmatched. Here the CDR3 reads CASSEGQGEVGNQPQHF. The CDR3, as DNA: TGCGCCAGCAGTGAAGGGCAGGGGGAGGTTGGCAATCAGCCCCAGCATTTT.

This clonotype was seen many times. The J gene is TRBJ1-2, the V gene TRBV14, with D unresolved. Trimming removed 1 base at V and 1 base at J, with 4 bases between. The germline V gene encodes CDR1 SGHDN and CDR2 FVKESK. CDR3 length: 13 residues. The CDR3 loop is CASSQVRNYGYTF. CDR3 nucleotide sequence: TGTGCCAGCAGCCAAGTACGTAACTATGGCTACACCTTC.

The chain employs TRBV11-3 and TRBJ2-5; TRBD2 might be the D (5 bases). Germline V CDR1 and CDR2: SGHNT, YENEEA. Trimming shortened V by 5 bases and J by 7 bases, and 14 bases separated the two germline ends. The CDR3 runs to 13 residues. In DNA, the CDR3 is TGTGCCAGCAGCGTCGGAGGAGGCGGGACCCAGTACTTC. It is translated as CASSVGGGGTQYF.